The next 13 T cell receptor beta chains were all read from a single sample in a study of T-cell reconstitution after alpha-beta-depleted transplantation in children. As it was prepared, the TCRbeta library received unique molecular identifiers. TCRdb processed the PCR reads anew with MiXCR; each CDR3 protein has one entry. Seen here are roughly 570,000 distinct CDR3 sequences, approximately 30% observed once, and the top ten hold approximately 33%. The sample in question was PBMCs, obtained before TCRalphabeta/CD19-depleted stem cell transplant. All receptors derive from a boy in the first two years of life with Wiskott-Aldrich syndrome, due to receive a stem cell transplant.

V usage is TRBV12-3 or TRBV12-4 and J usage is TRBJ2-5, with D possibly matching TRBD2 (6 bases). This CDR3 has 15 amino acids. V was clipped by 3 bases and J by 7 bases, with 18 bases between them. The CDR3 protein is CASSFSVRGSVTQYF. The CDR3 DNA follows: TGTGCCAGCAGTTTTAGCGTTCGGGGGTCGGTGACCCAGTACTTC.

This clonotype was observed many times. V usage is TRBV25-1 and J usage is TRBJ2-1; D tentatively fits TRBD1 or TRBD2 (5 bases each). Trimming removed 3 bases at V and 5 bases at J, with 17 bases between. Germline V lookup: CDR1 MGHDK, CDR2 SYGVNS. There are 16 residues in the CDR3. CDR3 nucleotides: TGTGCCAGCAGTGACCTGGGGGATAAGTTTAACAATGAGCAGTTCTTC. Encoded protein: CASSDLGDKFNNEQFF.

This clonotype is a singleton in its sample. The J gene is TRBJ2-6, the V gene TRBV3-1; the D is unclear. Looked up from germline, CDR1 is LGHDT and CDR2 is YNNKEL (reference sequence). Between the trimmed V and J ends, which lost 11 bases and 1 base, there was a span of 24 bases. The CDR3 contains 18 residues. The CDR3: CASSPLFGRESGANVLTF. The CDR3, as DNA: TGTGCCTCCTCCCCCCTATTCGGCCGTGAGTCTGGGGCCAACGTCCTGACTTTC.

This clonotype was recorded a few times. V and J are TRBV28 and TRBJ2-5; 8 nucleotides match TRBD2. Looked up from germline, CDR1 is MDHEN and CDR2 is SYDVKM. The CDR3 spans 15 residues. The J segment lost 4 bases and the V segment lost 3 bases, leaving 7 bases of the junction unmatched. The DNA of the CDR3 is TGTGCCAGCAGTTTGACGCCCGCGGGGGGAGAGACCCAGTACTTC. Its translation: CASSLTPAGGETQYF.

This chain's CDR3 is CASSLVPWAGELFF. The CDR3 DNA sequence: TGTGCCAGCAGTTTGGTCCCTTGGGCCGGGGAGCTGTTTTTT. The chain combines TRBV12-3 or TRBV12-4 with TRBJ2-2; D is ambiguous. Trimming shortened V by 3 bases and J by 6 bases, and 11 bases separated the two germline ends. The CDR3 consists of 14 residues.

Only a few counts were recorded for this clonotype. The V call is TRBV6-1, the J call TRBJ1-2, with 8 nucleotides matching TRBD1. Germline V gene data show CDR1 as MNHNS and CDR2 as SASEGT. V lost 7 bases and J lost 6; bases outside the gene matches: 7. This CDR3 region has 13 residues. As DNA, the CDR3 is TGTGCCAGCACCGAACAGGGGGACAATGGCTACACCTTC. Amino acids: CASTEQGDNGYTF.

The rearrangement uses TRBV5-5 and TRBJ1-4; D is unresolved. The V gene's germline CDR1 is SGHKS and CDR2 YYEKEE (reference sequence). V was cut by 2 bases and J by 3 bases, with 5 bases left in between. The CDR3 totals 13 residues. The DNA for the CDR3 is TGTGCCAGCAGCTTCGCACCTAATGAAAAACTGTTTTTT. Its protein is CASSFAPNEKLFF.

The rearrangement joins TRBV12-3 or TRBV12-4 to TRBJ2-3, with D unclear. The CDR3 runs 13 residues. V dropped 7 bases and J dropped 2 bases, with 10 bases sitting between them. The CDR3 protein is CASTGQITDTQYF. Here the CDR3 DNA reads TGTGCCAGCACGGGCCAGATCACAGATACGCAGTATTTT.

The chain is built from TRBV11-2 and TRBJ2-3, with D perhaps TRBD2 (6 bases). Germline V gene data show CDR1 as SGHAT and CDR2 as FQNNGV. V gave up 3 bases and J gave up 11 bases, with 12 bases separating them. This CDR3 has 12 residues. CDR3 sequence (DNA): TGTGCCAGCAGCTTTAGCGGCGCGGGGCAGTATTTT. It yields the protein CASSFSGAGQYF. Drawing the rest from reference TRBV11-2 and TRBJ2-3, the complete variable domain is EAGVAQSPRYKIIEKRQSVAFWCNPISGHATLYWYQQILGQGPKLLIQFQNNGVVDDSQLPKDRFSAERLKGVDSTLKIQPAKLEDSAVYLCASSFSGAGQYFGPGTRLTVL.

CDR3 in DNA: TGTGCCACCAGTGATTTAACGGCGAGCGGGTACAATGAGCAGTTCTTC. It codes for CATSDLTASGYNEQFF. This rearrangement joins TRBV24-1 to TRBJ2-1; a weak D match, TRBD2 (6 bases). Trimming removed 1 base at V and 4 bases at J, with 13 bases between. The CDR3 loop spans 16 amino acids. Germline loops: CDR1 KGHDR, CDR2 SFDVKD.

The CDR3 region is CASRVGEKLFF. DNA of the CDR3: TGTGCCAGCAGGGTGGGTGAAAAACTGTTTTTT. J is TRBJ1-4 and V is TRBV6-5, with no clear D. V lost 6 bases to trimming and J lost 7 bases, with 6 bases between them. This CDR3 contains 11 residues. Per germline, CDR1 MNHEY and CDR2 SVGAGI.

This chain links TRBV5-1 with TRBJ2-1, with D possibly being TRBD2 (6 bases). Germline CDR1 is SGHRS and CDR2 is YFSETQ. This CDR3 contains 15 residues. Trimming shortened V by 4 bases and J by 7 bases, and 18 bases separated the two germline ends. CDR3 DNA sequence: TGCGCCAGCAGCCAGACAGTCAGGGCGGGGAATGAGCAGTTCTTC. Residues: CASSQTVRAGNEQFF.

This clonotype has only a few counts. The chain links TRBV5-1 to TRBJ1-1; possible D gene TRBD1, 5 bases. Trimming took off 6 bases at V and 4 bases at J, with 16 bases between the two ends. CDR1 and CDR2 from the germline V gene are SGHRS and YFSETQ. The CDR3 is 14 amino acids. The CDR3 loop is CASIFGAQGTEAFF. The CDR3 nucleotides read TGCGCCAGCATCTTTGGGGCGCAGGGCACTGAAGCTTTCTTT.